The table lists the clone carrying this T cell receptor beta chain with many counts. CDR3 length: 15 amino acids. V lost 10 bases and J lost 5, with 23 bases in between. Germline assignment: CDR1 ENHRY and CDR2 SYGVKD. The sample belongs to a study of T cells after yellow fever vaccination. Each CDR3 protein is one row after TCRdb ran MiXCR on the 5' RACE reads. The sample includes 250,000 to 350,000 distinct CDR3 sequences, 3.5% to 4.5% of them seen just once. The sequencing here drew on PBMCs, taken 15 days after the yellow fever booster vaccination. This chain joins TRBV10-3 and TRBJ2-5, with a possible D match to TRBD2 (6 bases). The clonotype was recovered from a man younger than 30 who received the YFV17D yellow fever vaccine. Here the CDR3 DNA reads TGTGCCACCCAGACTAGTGGAGCCTCTGGGGAGACCCAGTACTTC. This gives the protein CATQTSGASGETQYF.